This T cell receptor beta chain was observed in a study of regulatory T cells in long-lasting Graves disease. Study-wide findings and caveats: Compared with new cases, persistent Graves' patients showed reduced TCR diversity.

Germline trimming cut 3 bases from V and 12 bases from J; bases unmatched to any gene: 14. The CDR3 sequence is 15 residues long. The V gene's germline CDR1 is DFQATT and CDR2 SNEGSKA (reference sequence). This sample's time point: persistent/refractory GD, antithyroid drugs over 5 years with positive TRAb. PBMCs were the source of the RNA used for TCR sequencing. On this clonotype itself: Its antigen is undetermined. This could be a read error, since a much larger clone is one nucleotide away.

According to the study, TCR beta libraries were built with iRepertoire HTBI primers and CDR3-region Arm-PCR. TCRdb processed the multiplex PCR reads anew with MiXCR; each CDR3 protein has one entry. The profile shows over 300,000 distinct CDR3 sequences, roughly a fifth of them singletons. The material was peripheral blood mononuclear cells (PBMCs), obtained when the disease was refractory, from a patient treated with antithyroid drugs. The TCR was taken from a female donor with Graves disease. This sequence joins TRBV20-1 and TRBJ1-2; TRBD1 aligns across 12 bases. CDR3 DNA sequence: TGCAGTGCTAGCGCCCCGGGACAGGGGGCGGGGGGCCACACCTTC. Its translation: CSASAPGQGAGGHTF.